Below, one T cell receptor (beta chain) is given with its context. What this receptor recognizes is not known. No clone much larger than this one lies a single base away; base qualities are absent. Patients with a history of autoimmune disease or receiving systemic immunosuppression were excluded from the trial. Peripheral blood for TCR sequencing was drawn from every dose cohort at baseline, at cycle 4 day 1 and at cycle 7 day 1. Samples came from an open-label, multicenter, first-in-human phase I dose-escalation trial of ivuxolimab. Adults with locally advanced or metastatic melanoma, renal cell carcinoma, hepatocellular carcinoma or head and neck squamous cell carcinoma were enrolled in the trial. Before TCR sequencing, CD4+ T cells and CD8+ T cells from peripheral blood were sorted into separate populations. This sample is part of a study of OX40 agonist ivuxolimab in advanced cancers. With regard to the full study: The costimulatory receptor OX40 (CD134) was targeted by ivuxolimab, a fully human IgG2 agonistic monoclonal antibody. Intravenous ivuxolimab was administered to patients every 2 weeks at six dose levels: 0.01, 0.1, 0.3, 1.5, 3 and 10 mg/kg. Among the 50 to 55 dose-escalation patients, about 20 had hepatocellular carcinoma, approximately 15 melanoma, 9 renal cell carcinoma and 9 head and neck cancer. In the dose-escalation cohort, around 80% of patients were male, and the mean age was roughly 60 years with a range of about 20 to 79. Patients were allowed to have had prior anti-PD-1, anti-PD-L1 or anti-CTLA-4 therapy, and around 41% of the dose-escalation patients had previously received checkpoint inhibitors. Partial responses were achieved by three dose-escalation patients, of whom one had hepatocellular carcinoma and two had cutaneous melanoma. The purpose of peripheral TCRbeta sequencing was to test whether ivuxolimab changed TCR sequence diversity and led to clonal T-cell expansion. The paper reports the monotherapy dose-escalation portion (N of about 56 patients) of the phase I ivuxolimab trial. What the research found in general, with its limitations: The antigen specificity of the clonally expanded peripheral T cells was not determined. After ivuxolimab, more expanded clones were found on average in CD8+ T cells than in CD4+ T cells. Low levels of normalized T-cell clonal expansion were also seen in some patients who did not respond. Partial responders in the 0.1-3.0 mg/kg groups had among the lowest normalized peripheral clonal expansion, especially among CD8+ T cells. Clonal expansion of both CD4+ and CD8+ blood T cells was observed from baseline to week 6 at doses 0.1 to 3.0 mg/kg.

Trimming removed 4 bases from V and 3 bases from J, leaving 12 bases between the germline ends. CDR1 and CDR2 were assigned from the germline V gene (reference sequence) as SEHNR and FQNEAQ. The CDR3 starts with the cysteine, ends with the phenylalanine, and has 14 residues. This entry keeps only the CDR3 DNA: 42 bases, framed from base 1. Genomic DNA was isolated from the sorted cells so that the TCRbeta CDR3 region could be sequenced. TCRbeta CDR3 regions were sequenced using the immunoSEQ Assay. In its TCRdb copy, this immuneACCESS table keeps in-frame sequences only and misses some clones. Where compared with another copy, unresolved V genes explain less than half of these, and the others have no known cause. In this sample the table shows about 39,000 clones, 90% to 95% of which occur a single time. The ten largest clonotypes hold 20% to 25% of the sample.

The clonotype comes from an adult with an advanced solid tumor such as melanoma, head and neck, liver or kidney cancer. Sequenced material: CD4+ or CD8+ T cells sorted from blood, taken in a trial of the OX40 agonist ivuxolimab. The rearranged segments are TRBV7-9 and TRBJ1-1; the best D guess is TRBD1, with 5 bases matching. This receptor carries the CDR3 CASSWDGGDTEAFF. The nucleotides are TGTGCCAGCAGCTGGGACGGCGGGGACACTGAAGCTTTCTTT.